Here is one T cell receptor (beta chain) with its context. This entry is derived from a study of T-cell memory formation after mild COVID-19. Study background: TCR clusters mostly belonged to single donors.

TCRdb independently ran MiXCR on the 5' RACE reads; one entry per CDR3 protein. This sample has 340,000 or so distinct CDR3 sequences; over 10% occur once, and the top ten carry about a fifth. The CDR3 covers 14 residues. Trimming stripped 2 bases from V and 6 bases from J, with 13 bases between. Germline V gene lookup returns CDR1 MGHRA and CDR2 YSYEKL. This chain links TRBV4-1 with TRBJ1-1; D might be TRBD1 (5 bases). The TCR was taken from a man in his late teens or twenties who had mild COVID-19 (a few samples of this study predate the infection). Cell type and time point are not known. Sequenced material: PBMCs or a T cell subset sorted from them (not recorded which). In DNA, the CDR3 is TGCGCCAGCAGCCAACAGGGTATGGGCCCTGAAGCTTTCTTT. This gives the protein CASSQQGMGPEAFF.